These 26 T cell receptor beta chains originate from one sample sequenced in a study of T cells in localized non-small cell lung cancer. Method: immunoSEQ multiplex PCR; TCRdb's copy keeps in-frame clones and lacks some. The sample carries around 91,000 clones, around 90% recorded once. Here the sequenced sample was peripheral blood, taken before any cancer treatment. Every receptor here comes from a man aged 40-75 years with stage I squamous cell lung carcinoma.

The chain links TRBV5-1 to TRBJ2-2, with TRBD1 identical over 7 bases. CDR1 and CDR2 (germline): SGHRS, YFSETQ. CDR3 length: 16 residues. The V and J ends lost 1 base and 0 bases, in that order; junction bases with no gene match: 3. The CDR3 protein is CASSLRGQPNTGELFF. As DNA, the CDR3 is TGCGCCAGCAGCTTGAGGGGACAGCCGAACACCGGGGAGCTGTTTTTT.

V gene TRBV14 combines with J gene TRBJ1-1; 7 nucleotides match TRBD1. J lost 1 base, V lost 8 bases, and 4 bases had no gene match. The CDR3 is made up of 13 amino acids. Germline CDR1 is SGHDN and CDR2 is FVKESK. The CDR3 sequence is CASQGEQNTEAFF. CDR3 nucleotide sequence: TGTGCCAGCCAGGGGGAGCAGAACACTGAAGCTTTCTTT. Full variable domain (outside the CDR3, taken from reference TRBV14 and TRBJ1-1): EAGVTQFPSHSVIEKGQTVTLRCDPISGHDNLYWYRRVMGKEIKFLLHFVKESKQDESGMPNNRFLAERTGGTYSTLKVQPAELEDSGVYFCASQGEQNTEAFFGQGTRLTVV.

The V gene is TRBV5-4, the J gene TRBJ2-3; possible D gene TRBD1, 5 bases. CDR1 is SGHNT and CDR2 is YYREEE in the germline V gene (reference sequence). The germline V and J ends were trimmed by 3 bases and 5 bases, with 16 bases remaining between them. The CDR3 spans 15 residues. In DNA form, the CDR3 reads TGTGCCAGCAGCTCGTTAGGGGTCCCGGGAGATACGCAGTATTTT. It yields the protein CASSSLGVPGDTQYF.

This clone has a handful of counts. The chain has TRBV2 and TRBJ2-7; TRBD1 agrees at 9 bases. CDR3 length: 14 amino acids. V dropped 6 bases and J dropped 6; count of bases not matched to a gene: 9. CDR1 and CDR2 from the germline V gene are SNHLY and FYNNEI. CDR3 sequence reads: CASSRQGGSSEQYF. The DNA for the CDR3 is TGTGCCAGCAGCCGACAGGGGGGATCGAGCGAGCAGTACTTC.

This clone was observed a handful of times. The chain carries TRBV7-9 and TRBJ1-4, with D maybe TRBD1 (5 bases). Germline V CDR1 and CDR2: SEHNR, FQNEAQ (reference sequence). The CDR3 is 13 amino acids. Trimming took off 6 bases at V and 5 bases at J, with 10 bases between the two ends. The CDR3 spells CASRNGTNEKLFF. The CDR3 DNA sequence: TGTGCCAGCAGGAACGGGACGAATGAAAAACTGTTTTTT.

The CDR3 loop is CASSIHGTRTGGFNQPQHF. In nucleotides, the CDR3 is TGTGCCAGTAGTATCCACGGAACCCGGACAGGGGGCTTTAATCAGCCCCAGCATTTT. V gene TRBV19 combines with J gene TRBJ1-5, with 11 bases matching TRBD1. Unmatched junction bases numbered 14, after V lost 3 bases and J lost 4 bases. The CDR3 sequence is 19 residues long. Germline V CDR1 and CDR2: LNHDA, SQIVND (reference sequence).

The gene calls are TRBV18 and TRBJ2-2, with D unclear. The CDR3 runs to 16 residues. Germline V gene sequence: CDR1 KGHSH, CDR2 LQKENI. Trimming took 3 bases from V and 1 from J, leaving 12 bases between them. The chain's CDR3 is CASSPFGEMNTGELFF. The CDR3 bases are TGTGCCAGCTCACCGTTTGGAGAAATGAACACCGGGGAGCTGTTTTTT. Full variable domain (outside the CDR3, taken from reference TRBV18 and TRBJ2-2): NAGVMQNPRHLVRRRGQEARLRCSPMKGHSHVYWYRQLPEEGLKFMVYLQKENIIDESGMPKERFSAEFPKEGPSILRIQQVVRGDSAAYFCASSPFGEMNTGELFFGEGSRLTVL.

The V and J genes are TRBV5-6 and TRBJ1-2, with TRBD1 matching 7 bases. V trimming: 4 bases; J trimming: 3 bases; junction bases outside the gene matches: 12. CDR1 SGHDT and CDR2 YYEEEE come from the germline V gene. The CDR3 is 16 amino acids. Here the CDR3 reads CASSHPGAGGHYGYTF. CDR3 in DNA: TGTGCCAGCAGCCACCCGGGGGCAGGGGGGCACTATGGCTACACCTTC.

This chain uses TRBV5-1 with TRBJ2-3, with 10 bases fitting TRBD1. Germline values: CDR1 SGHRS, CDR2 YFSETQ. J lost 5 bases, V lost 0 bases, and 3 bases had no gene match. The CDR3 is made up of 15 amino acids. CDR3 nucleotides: TGCGCCAGCAGCTTGGGACAGGGGGCCGGAGATACGCAGTATTTT. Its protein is CASSLGQGAGDTQYF.

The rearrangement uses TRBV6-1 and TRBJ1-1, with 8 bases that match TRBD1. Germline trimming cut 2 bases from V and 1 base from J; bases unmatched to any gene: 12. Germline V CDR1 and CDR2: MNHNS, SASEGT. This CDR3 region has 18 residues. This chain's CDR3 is CASSESVTGVWRNTEAFF. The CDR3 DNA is TGTGCCAGCAGTGAAAGTGTGACAGGGGTTTGGCGGAACACTGAAGCTTTCTTT.

DNA of the CDR3: TGCGCCAGCAGCCATGGTAGGACAGGGGTGAACACTGAAGCTTTCTTT. Its protein is CASSHGRTGVNTEAFF. The V and J genes are TRBV4-1 and TRBJ1-1; TRBD1 aligns across 9 bases. The CDR3 contains 16 residues. Germline loops: CDR1 MGHRA, CDR2 YSYEKL. The V gene end was trimmed by 3 bases and the J gene end by 0 bases; junction bases not matched to a gene: 5.

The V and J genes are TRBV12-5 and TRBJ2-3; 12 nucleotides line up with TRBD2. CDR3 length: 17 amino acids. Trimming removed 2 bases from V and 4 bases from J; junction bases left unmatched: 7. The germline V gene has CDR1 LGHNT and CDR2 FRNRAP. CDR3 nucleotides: TGTGCTAGTGGTTTGACCCAACTAGCGGGGGGCCCAGATACGCAGTATTTT. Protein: CASGLTQLAGGPDTQYF.

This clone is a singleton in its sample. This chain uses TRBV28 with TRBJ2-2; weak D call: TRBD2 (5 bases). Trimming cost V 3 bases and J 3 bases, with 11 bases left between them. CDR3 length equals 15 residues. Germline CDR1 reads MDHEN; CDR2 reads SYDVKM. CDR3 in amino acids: CASSFAGLDTGELFF. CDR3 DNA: TGTGCCAGCAGTTTTGCGGGCCTCGACACCGGGGAGCTGTTTTTT.

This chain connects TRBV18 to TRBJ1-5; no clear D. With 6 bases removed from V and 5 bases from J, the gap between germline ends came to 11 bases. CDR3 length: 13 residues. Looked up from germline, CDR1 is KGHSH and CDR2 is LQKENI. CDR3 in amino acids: CASSEKWDQPQHF. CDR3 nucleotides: TGTGCCAGCTCCGAGAAGTGGGATCAGCCCCAGCATTTT.

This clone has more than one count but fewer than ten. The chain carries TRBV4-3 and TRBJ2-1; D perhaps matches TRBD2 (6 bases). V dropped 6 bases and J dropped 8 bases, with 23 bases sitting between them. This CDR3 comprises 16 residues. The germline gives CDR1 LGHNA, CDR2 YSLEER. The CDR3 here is CASSVQGRSGEDEQFF. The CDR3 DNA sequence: TGCGCCAGCAGTGTTCAAGGGAGGTCTGGGGAGGATGAGCAGTTCTTC.

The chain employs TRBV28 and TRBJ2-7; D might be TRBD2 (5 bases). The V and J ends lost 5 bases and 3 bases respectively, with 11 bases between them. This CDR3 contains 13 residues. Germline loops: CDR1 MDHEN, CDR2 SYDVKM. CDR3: CASSPPGYYEQYF. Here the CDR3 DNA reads TGTGCCAGCAGTCCTCCGGGATACTACGAGCAGTACTTC.

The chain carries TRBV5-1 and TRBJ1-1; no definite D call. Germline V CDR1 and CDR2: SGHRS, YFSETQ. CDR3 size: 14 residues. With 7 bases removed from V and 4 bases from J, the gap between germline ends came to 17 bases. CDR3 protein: CASGPNIGRTEAFF. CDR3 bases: TGCGCCAGCGGACCCAACATTGGGCGCACTGAAGCTTTCTTT.

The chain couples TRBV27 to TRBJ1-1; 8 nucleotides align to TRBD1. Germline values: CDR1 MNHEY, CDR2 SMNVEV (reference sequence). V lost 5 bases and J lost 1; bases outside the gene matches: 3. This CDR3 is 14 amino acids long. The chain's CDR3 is CASSQGASNTEAFF. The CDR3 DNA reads TGTGCCAGCAGTCAGGGGGCCTCGAACACTGAAGCTTTCTTT.

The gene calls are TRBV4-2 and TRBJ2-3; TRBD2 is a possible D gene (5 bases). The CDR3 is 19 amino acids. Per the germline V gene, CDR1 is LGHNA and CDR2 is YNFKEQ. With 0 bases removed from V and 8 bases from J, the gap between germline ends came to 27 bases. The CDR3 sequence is CASSQDRPGFRGVGGTQYF. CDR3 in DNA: TGTGCCAGCAGCCAAGATCGGCCGGGGTTTCGGGGAGTCGGTGGTACGCAGTATTTT.

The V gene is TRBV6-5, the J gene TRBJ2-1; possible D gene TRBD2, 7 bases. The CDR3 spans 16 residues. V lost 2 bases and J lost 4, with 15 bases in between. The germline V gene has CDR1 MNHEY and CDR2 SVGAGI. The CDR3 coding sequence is TGTGCCAGCAGTTACACCCCGGGGAGGGGGTACAATGAGCAGTTCTTC. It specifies CASSYTPGRGYNEQFF.

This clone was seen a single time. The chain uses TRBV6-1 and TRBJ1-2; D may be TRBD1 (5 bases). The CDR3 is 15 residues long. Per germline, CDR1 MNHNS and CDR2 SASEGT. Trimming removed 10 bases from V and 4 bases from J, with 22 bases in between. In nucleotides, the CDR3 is TGTGCCACCCAGATGCTGGGGACGCCAGTCTATGGCTACACCTTC. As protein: CATQMLGTPVYGYTF.

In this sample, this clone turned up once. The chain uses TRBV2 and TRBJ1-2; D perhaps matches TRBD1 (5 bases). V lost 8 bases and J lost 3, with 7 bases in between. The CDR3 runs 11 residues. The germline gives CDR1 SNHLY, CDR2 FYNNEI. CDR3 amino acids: CASGQDYGYTF. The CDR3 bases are TGTGCCAGCGGACAAGACTATGGCTACACCTTC.

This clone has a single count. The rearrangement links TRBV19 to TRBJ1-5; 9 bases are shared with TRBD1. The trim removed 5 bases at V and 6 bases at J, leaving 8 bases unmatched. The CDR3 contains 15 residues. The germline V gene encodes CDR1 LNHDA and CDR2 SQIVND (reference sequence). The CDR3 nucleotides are TGTGCCAGTAGTCTTAGACAGGGGGTCAGTCAGCCCCAGCATTTT. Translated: CASSLRQGVSQPQHF.

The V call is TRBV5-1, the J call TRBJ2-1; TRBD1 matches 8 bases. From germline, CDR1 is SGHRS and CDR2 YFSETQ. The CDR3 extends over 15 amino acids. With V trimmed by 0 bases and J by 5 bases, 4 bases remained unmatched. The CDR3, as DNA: TGCGCCAGCAGCTTGGATACAGGGGGAAACAATGAGCAGTTCTTC. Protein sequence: CASSLDTGGNNEQFF.

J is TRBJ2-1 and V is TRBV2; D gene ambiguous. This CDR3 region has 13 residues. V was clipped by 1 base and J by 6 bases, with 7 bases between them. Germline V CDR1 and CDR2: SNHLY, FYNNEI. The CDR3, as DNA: TGTGCCAGCAGTGAAGAGCTGGCCAATGAGCAGTTCTTC. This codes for CASSEELANEQFF.

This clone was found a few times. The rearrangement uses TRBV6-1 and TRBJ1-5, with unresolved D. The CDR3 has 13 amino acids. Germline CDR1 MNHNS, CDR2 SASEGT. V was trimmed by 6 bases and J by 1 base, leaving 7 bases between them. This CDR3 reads CASRGASNQPQHF. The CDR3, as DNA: TGTGCCAGCAGGGGAGCGAGCAATCAGCCCCAGCATTTT.